The rows below give T cell receptor beta chains drawn from one sample of a study of blood T cells in healthy people across ages. MiXCR, run by TCRdb on the 5' RACE reads, gives a single entry per CDR3 protein. The profile covers some 1,800,000 distinct CDR3 sequences, with approximately 40% appearing a single time and 23% taken by the ten largest. Sequencing was done on a sample of blood. Every receptor here comes from a human donor in good health. Both conserved end residues are part of each CDR3. The order of the fields is clone size, J gene, D gene, V gene, CDR3 protein, CDR3 DNA. A D gene is named only where the DNA matches it firmly. Not every row has a clone size; where given, it reads once, few, many or a size class.

few | TRBJ2-2 | TRBD1 | TRBV3-1 | CASSQVREPIGTGVTGELFF | TGTGCCAGCAGCCAAGTCCGAGAACCGATCGGGACAGGGGTCACCGGGGAGCTGTTTTTT
- | TRBJ2-7 | - | TRBV7-3 | CASSLVGATDYEQYF | TGTGCCAGCAGCTTAGTCGGGGCAACGGACTACGAGCAGTACTTC
- | TRBJ2-1 | TRBD1 | TRBV12-3/TRBV12-4 | CASRWTGGSHNEQFF | TGTGCCAGCAGGTGGACAGGGGGCAGTCACAATGAGCAGTTCTTC
few | TRBJ2-1 | - | TRBV4-3 | CASSQEPGKGYNEQFF | TGCGCCAGCAGCCAAGAGCCGGGAAAGGGGTACAATGAGCAGTTCTTC
- | TRBJ2-3 | - | TRBV20-1 | CSAKNRGWDTDTQYF | TGCAGTGCAAAGAATAGGGGCTGGGACACAGATACGCAGTATTTT
- | TRBJ1-2 | TRBD1 | TRBV7-3 | CASSLLGGEANYGYTF | TGTGCCAGCAGCTTACTAGGGGGCGAAGCTAACTATGGCTACACCTTC
few | TRBJ2-1 | TRBD2 | TRBV11-3 | CVSSSTSGGAVYTEQFF | TGTGTCAGCAGCTCCACTAGCGGGGGGGCGGTTTATACTGAGCAGTTCTTC
- | TRBJ1-4 | TRBD1 | TRBV20-1 | CSARDPWTGRGEKLFF | TGCAGTGCTAGAGATCCATGGACAGGAAGAGGGGAAAAACTGTTTTTT
- | TRBJ1-4 | TRBD1 | TRBV7-8 | CANSLGGVGEKLFF | TGTGCCAACAGCCTAGGGGGCGTGGGGGAAAAACTGTTTTTT
few | TRBJ2-7 | TRBD1 | TRBV2 | CASKGTGGLDEQYF | TGTGCCAGCAAGGGCACAGGGGGTCTCGACGAGCAGTACTTC
- | TRBJ2-1 | - | TRBV4-3 | CASSQDLGGSSYNEQFF | TGCGCCAGCAGCCAAGATTTGGGGGGTAGCTCCTACAATGAGCAGTTCTTC
- | TRBJ2-1 | TRBD2 | TRBV7-3 | CASSLSLPGGVYNEQFF | TGTGCCAGCAGCTTATCCCTGCCGGGGGGGGTTTACAATGAGCAGTTCTTC
- | TRBJ2-5 | TRBD1 | TRBV12-3/TRBV12-4 | CASSVPGTEFQETQYF | TGTGCCAGCAGTGTTCCCGGGACAGAGTTTCAAGAGACCCAGTACTTC
- | TRBJ2-3 | - | TRBV6-5 | CASSYLRADRTDTQYF | TGTGCCAGCAGTTACCTAAGAGCGGACCGCACAGATACGCAGTATTTT
- | TRBJ2-3 | - | TRBV29-1 | CSVEGGWDTDTQYF | TGCAGCGTTGAAGGTGGGTGGGACACAGATACGCAGTATTTT
- | TRBJ2-1 | TRBD2 | TRBV7-9 | CASSLGRPAGGLYDQFF | TGTGCCAGCAGCTTAGGTCGGCCGGCGGGGGGGCTGTATGATCAGTTCTTC
few | TRBJ2-5 | - | TRBV9 | CASSVDEPGETQYF | TGTGCCAGCAGCGTAGATGAACCTGGAGAGACCCAGTACTTC
- | TRBJ2-7 | - | TRBV6-2/TRBV6-3 | CASSWAGTYEQYF | TGTGCCAGCAGTTGGGCAGGGACCTACGAGCAGTACTTC
- | TRBJ2-1 | - | TRBV5-1 | CASSKSNTLSYNEQFF | TGCGCCAGCAGCAAAAGTAACACCCTCTCCTACAATGAGCAGTTCTTC
few | TRBJ2-5 | - | TRBV20-1 | CSARDPTGWGETQYF | TGCAGTGCTAGAGATCCCACGGGGTGGGGGGAGACCCAGTACTTC
- | TRBJ2-6 | - | TRBV20-1 | CSAPLSSGANVLTF | TGCAGTGCCCCCCTAAGCTCTGGGGCCAACGTCCTGACTTTC
- | TRBJ2-7 | - | TRBV4-1 | CASSQIDSGSHEQYF | TGCGCCAGCAGCCAAATCGACAGTGGGTCCCACGAGCAGTACTTC